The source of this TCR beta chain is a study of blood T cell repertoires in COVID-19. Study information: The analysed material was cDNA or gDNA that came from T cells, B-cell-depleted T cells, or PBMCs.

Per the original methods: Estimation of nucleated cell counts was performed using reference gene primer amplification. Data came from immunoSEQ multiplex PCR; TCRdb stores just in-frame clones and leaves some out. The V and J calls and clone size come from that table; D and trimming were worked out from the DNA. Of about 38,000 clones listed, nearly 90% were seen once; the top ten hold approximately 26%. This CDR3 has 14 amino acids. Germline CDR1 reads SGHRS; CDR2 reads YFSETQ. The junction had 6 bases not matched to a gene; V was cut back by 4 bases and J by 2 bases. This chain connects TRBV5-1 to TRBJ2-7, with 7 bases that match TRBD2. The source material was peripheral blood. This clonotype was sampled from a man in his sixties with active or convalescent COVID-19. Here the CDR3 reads CASSHTGTTYEQYF. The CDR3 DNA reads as TGCGCCAGCAGCCATACCGGGACTACCTACGAGCAGTACTTC.